This record looks at one T cell receptor beta chain sequence and its context. Its antigen is still unknown. The data were taken from a study of cytomegalovirus exposure and HLA in healthy donors. Notes on the study in general: A later analysis linked a missense DCLRE1C variant to TCR beta V- and J-gene trimming. Using a false discovery rate of 0.05, a later analysis showed that approximately 18,000 TCR beta sequences were associated with HLA alleles. What a later analysis reportedly showed was that an Asian-associated ancestry cluster had fewer N-insertions than the roughly 670-donor mean.

It was with 60 Vbeta and 13 Jbeta primers that the PCR ran. Here immunoSEQ multiplex PCR was the method, and the copy in TCRdb shows in-frame clones only, minus some. The specimen's table records 100,000 to 150,000 clones. Trimming shortened V by 3 bases and J by 3 bases, and 6 bases separated the two germline ends. CDR3 length equals 12 residues. CDR1 and CDR2 (germline): SGHDT, YYEEEE. Sequenced sample: PBMCs. The rearrangement joins TRBV5-6 to TRBJ1-1; D is perhaps TRBD1 (5 bases). The origin of this receptor is a woman aged 40 to 49 in good health and CMV-seropositive. The DNA for the CDR3 is TGTGCCAGCAGCTGGGGGGACACTGAAGCTTTCTTT. Its translation is CASSWGDTEAFF.